The 22 T cell receptor beta chains below all came from one sample that was sequenced in a study of blood T cell repertoires in COVID-19. Data came from immunoSEQ multiplex PCR; TCRdb stores just in-frame clones and leaves some out. The data hold tens of thousands of clones, with around nine tenths observed a single time. The sample consisted of peripheral blood. These receptors were taken from a human donor in a cohort sampled during active COVID-19.

V is TRBV11-1 and J is TRBJ2-7; 8 nucleotides agree with TRBD1. CDR1 SGHAT and CDR2 FQDESV come from the germline V gene (reference sequence). The CDR3 runs 14 residues. The J segment lost 5 bases and the V segment lost 6 bases, leaving 9 bases of the junction unmatched. In nucleotides, the CDR3 is TGTGCCAGCAGACCCGGGACAGGTGGCCACGAGCAGTACTTC. Translation: CASRPGTGGHEQYF.

V gene TRBV3-1 (or the pseudogene TRBV3-2) combines with J gene TRBJ1-5; TRBD1 aligns across 8 bases. Looked up from germline, CDR1 is LGHDT and CDR2 is YNNKEL (reference sequence). With 4 bases clipped from V and 3 bases from J, the junction kept 8 bases outside the gene matches. There are 16 residues in the CDR3. In nucleotides, the CDR3 is TGTGCCAGCAGCCCCTCGGTGGACAGGGCCAATCAGCCCCAGCATTTT. Amino acids: CASSPSVDRANQPQHF.

The chain combines TRBV3-1 (or the pseudogene TRBV3-2) with TRBJ2-4; D perhaps matches TRBD1 (5 bases). The CDR3 has 12 amino acids. The V and J ends lost 5 bases and 7 bases respectively, with 9 bases between them. From germline, CDR1 is LGHDT and CDR2 YNNKEL (reference sequence). The CDR3 sequence is CASSFKGNIQYF. In nucleotides, the CDR3 is TGTGCCAGCAGCTTTAAGGGGAACATTCAGTACTTC.

The J gene is TRBJ1-3, the V gene TRBV7-2; 9 bases are shared with TRBD1. Germline V gene data show CDR1 as SGHTA and CDR2 as FQGNSA. The J segment lost 4 bases and the V segment lost 5 bases, leaving 12 bases of the junction unmatched. This CDR3 region has 17 residues. CDR3 sequence (DNA): TGTGCCAGCAGCGGGACCGGGACAGGGAGGTTCGGAAACACCATATATTTT. Protein product: CASSGTGTGRFGNTIYF.

CDR3 DNA: TGTGCCAGCAGCCACCGGGACAGGGCTCTTGTTGCTGGAAACACCATATATTTT. It specifies CASSHRDRALVAGNTIYF. The V call is TRBV3-1 (or the pseudogene TRBV3-2), the J call TRBJ1-3; 9 bases agree with TRBD1. Germline lookup yields CDR1 LGHDT and CDR2 YNNKEL (reference sequence). The CDR3 loop spans 18 amino acids. Unmatched junction bases numbered 11, after V lost 3 bases and J lost 2 bases.

This sequence joins TRBV11-2 and TRBJ1-3; D remains unclear. CDR3 length: 12 amino acids. V gave up 2 bases and J gave up 4 bases, with 3 bases separating them. Germline CDR1 SGHAT, CDR2 FQNNGV. The CDR3 DNA is TGTGCCAGCAGCTTACAGGGAAACACCATATATTTT. This translates into CASSLQGNTIYF.

The rearrangement joins TRBV18 to TRBJ2-5, with 11 positions matching TRBD2. J gave up 2 bases and V 5 bases, and 4 bases lay outside the gene matches. CDR1 is KGHSH, CDR2 LQKENI, per germline. The CDR3 spans 15 residues. This chain's CDR3 is CASSSGLAEQETQYF. As DNA, the CDR3 is TGTGCCAGCTCATCGGGACTAGCGGAACAAGAGACCCAGTACTTC.

This chain joins TRBV29-1 and TRBJ2-5; 15 positions agree with TRBD2. Germline CDR1 is SQVTM and CDR2 is ANQGSEA. The CDR3 extends over 15 amino acids. With V trimmed by 4 bases and J by 5 bases, 5 bases remained unmatched. Written as DNA, the CDR3 is TGCAGCGTTGGGACTAGCGGGAGGGCCGGGGAGACCCAGTACTTC. This codes for CSVGTSGRAGETQYF.

This clone has a handful of counts. The CDR3 DNA reads TGTGCCAGTAGTCGACAGGATGACACTGAAGCTTTCTTT. Its protein product is CASSRQDDTEAFF. The chain combines TRBV19 with TRBJ1-1; perhaps TRBD1 as D (6 bases). The germline gives CDR1 LNHDA, CDR2 SQIVND (reference sequence). The CDR3 totals 13 residues. Trimming took off 5 bases at V and 3 bases at J, with 10 bases between the two ends.

This chain connects TRBV6-5 to TRBJ2-4; 7 bases match TRBD1. The germline CDR1 and CDR2 sequences are MNHEY and SVGAGI. The length of the CDR3 is 15 residues. V dropped 10 bases and J dropped 1; count of bases not matched to a gene: 10. The CDR3, as DNA: TGTGCCATAGAGACAGGGTACGGGGCCAAAAACATTCAGTACTTC. It translates to CAIETGYGAKNIQYF.

This chain joins TRBV2 and TRBJ1-5, with D maybe TRBD1 (5 bases). This CDR3 is 15 amino acids long. Looked up from germline, CDR1 is SNHLY and CDR2 is FYNNEI. V lost 6 bases, J lost 5 bases, and 17 bases lay in between. Here the CDR3 DNA reads TGTGCCAGCAGATTTGTCGGGGGGGTGGATCAGCCCCAGCATTTT. Translating gives CASRFVGGVDQPQHF. Full variable domain (remainder filled in from reference TRBV2 and TRBJ1-5): EPEVTQTPSHQVTQMGQEVILRCVPISNHLYFYWYRQILGQKVEFLVSFYNNEISEKSEIFDDQFSVERPDGSNFTLKIRSTKLEDSAMYFCASRFVGGVDQPQHFGDGTRLSIL.

This chain connects TRBV18 to TRBJ2-3; D not resolved. The V gene's germline CDR1 is KGHSH and CDR2 LQKENI. Trimming pared 2 bases from V and 0 bases from J, leaving 9 bases between. The CDR3 is 15 amino acids. The CDR3 DNA reads TGTGCCAGCTCACCAGAAGCGCCAAGCACAGATACGCAGTATTTT. This translates into CASSPEAPSTDTQYF.

V is TRBV7-8 and J is TRBJ2-3; TRBD2 is a possible D gene (5 bases). Germline CDR1 and CDR2: SGHVS and FQNEAQ. Between the trimmed V and J ends, which lost 5 bases and 1 base, there was a span of 10 bases. There are 14 residues in the CDR3. For the CDR3, the DNA is TGTGCCAGCAGCCGAGGAGGCGGCACAGATACGCAGTATTTT. It codes for CASSRGGGTDTQYF.

On this clone itself: The identical CDR3 is also encoded by other nucleotide sequences in the sample. The rearrangement joins TRBV5-1 to TRBJ2-1; 9 nucleotides agree with TRBD1. CDR1 is SGHRS and CDR2 is YFSETQ in the germline V gene. The CDR3 is 15 residues long. V lost 4 bases and J lost 2; bases outside the gene matches: 4. The CDR3 here is CASSLTGGAYNEQFF. The CDR3 DNA is TGCGCCAGCAGCCTAACAGGGGGCGCCTACAATGAGCAGTTCTTC.

The V call is TRBV5-1, the J call TRBJ2-1, with D uncertain. Germline CDR1 is SGHRS and CDR2 is YFSETQ. The CDR3 is 15 residues long. V was trimmed by 2 bases and J by 0 bases, leaving 9 bases between them. CDR3 in DNA: TGCGCCAGCAGCTTTCACGAGCCCTCCTACAATGAGCAGTTCTTC. The encoded protein is CASSFHEPSYNEQFF.

The chain recombines TRBV4-3 with TRBJ2-7; no firm D call. The CDR3 length is 13 residues. Germline V gene data show CDR1 as LGHNA and CDR2 as YSLEER. With 1 base removed from V and 3 bases from J, the gap between germline ends came to 7 bases. CDR3 nucleotides: TGCGCCAGCAGCCAAGCTGCAGGCTACGAGCAGTACTTC. As protein: CASSQAAGYEQYF.

The chain uses TRBV19 and TRBJ2-6; D is unresolved. The CDR3 has 16 amino acids. Deletions cut 5 bases from V and 0 bases from J, with 11 bases between. The germline V gene encodes CDR1 LNHDA and CDR2 SQIVND (reference sequence). Here the CDR3 reads CASSDQVGSGANVLTF. CDR3 DNA sequence: TGTGCCAGTAGTGATCAAGTCGGCTCTGGGGCCAACGTCCTGACTTTC.

The chain couples TRBV9 to TRBJ1-2, with TRBD1 as a possible D gene (6 bases). Trimming took 0 bases from V and 0 from J, leaving 15 bases between them. Germline V CDR1 and CDR2: SGDLS, YYNGEE. The CDR3 runs 17 residues. This chain's CDR3 is CASSVDKTQGSNYGYTF. The DNA of the CDR3 is TGTGCCAGCAGCGTAGATAAAACACAGGGTTCTAACTATGGCTACACCTTC. Full variable domain (remainder filled in from reference TRBV9 and TRBJ1-2): DSGVTQTPKHLITATGQRVTLRCSPRSGDLSVYWYQQSLDQGLQFLIQYYNGEERAKGNILERFSAQQFPDLHSELNLSSLELGDSALYFCASSVDKTQGSNYGYTFGSGTRLTVV.

The CDR3 DNA reads as TGTGCCAGCAGTATCCAGGGGGCCTTCTATGGCTACACCTTC. Residues: CASSIQGAFYGYTF. The gene calls are TRBV2 and TRBJ1-2; the match to TRBD1 covers 8 bases. Trimming cost V 5 bases and J 4 bases; bases outside gene matches: 6. Looked up from germline, CDR1 is SNHLY and CDR2 is FYNNEI. CDR3 length: 14 amino acids.

In regard to this clone: The identical CDR3 is also encoded by other nucleotide sequences in the sample. The genes are TRBV6-5 and TRBJ2-7; tentatively, D is TRBD1 (5 bases). The CDR3 consists of 14 residues. Trimming removed 4 bases from V and 6 bases from J, with 16 bases in between. Germline CDR1 reads MNHEY; CDR2 reads SVGAGI. CDR3 protein: CASSLDQGSSEQYF. CDR3 nucleotides: TGTGCCAGCAGTTTGGATCAGGGATCTTCCGAGCAGTACTTC.

The chain employs TRBV7-2 and TRBJ2-5, with 8 bases aligning to TRBD1. Germline V gene data show CDR1 as SGHTA and CDR2 as FQGNSA. This CDR3 has 13 amino acids. Trimming took 4 bases from V and 6 from J; bases not matched to a gene: 4. The CDR3 region has the DNA TGTGCCAGCAGCTCTCGACAGGGGCAGACCCAGTACTTC. This encodes CASSSRQGQTQYF.

This clone has a handful of counts. This sequence joins TRBV18 and TRBJ2-2, with no clear D. The CDR3 length is 15 residues. Germline V lookup: CDR1 KGHSH, CDR2 LQKENI. Trimming shortened V by 4 bases and J by 1 base, and 10 bases separated the two germline ends. The CDR3 protein is CASSLRQGNTGELFF. Written as DNA, the CDR3 is TGTGCCAGCTCACTACGACAAGGGAACACCGGGGAGCTGTTTTTT.